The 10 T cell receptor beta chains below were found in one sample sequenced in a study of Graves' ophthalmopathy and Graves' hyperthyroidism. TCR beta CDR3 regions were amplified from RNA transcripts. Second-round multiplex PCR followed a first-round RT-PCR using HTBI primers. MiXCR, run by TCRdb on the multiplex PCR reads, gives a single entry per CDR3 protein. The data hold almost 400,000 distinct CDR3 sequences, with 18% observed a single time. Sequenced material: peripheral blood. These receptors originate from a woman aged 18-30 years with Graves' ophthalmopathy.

As DNA, the CDR3 is TGTGCCAGCAGGAGACAGAACGAGGGAGGCTACACCTTC. This sequence encodes CASRRQNEGGYTF. The V call is TRBV6-2 or TRBV6-3, the J call TRBJ1-2, with a tentative D call TRBD1 (5 bases). The V end was cut by 6 bases, the J end by 8 bases, with 16 bases between. The CDR3 sequence is 13 residues long. CDR1 MNHEY and CDR2 SVGEGT come from the germline V gene.

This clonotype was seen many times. DNA for the CDR3: TGTGCCAGCAGGGGGGTGCGCGAGCAGTACTTC. Translation gives CASRGVREQYF. The chain links TRBV28 to TRBJ2-7, with D possibly called TRBD1 or TRBD2 (5 bases each). The germline V gene encodes CDR1 MDHEN and CDR2 SYDVKM. Trimming pared 6 bases from V and 6 bases from J, leaving 9 bases between. CDR3 size: 11 residues. Filled out from reference TRBV28 and TRBJ2-7, the complete variable domain reads DVKVTQSSRYLVKRTGEKVFLECVQDMDHENMFWYRQDPGLGLRLIYFSYDVKMKEKGDIPEGYSVSREKKERFSLILESASTNQTSMYLCASRGVREQYFGPGTRLTVT.

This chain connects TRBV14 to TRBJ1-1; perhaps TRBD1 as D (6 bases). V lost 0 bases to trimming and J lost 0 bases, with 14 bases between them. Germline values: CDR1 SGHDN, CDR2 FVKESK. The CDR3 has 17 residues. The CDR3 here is CASSQDAGGLMNTEAFF. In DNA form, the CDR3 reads TGTGCCAGCAGCCAAGATGCGGGGGGCTTAATGAACACTGAAGCTTTCTTT.

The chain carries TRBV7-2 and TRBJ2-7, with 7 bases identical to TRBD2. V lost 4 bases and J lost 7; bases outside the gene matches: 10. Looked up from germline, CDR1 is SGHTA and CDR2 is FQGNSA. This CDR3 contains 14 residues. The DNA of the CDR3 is TGTGCCAGCAGCTCCCCCGGGCGGGGGAGGGAGCAGTACTTC. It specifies CASSSPGRGREQYF. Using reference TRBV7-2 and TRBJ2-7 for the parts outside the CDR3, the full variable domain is GAGVSQSPSNKVTEKGKDVELRCDPISGHTALYWYRQSLGQGLEFLIYFQGNSAPDKSGLPSDRFSAERTGGSVSTLTIQRTQQEDSAVYLCASSSPGRGREQYFGPGTRLTVT.

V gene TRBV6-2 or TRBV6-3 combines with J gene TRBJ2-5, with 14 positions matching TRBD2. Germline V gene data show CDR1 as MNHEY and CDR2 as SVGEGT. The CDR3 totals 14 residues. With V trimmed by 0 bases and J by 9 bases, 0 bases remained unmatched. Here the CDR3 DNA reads TGTGCCAGCAGTTACTCGACTAGCGGGGGGGCCCAGTACTTC. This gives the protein CASSYSTSGGAQYF.

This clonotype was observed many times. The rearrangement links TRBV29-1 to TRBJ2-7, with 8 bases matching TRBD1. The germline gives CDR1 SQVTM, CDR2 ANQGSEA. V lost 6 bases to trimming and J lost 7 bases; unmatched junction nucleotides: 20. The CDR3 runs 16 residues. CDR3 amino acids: CSVGQQPFRGLGEQYF. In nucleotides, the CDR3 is TGCAGCGTAGGGCAACAACCTTTCAGGGGGCTGGGAGAGCAGTACTTC.

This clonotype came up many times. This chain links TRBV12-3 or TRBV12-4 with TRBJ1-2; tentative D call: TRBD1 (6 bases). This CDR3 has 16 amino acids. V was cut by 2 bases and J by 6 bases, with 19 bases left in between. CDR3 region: CASSLRNRASGHGYTF. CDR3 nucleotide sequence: TGTGCCAGCAGTTTAAGGAACAGGGCTTCGGGACATGGCTACACCTTC.

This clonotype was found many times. The CDR3 spells CASSFGTGDGYTF. Here the CDR3 DNA reads TGTGCCAGCAGCTTCGGGACAGGGGATGGCTACACCTTC. The chain is built from TRBV7-9 and TRBJ1-2; 10 positions match TRBD1. Germline V lookup: CDR1 SEHNR, CDR2 FQNEAQ (reference sequence). After removal of 3 bases from V and 6 bases from J, the junction contained 1 base not matched to a gene. CDR3 length: 13 amino acids.

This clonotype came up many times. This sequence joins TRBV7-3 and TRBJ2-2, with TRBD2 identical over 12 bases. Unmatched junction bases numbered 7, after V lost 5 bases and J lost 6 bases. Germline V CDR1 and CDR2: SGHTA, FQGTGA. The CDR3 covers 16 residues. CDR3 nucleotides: TGTGCCAGCAGCCCGGGACTAGCGGGTGTGGCCGGGGAGCTGTTTTTT. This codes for CASSPGLAGVAGELFF.

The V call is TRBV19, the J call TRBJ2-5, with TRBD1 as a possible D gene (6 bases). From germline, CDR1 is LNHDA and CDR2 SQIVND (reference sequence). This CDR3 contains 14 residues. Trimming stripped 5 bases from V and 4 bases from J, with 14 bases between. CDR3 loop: CASSSSRDTETQYF. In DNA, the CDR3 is TGTGCCAGTAGTTCAAGCCGGGACACAGAGACCCAGTACTTC.